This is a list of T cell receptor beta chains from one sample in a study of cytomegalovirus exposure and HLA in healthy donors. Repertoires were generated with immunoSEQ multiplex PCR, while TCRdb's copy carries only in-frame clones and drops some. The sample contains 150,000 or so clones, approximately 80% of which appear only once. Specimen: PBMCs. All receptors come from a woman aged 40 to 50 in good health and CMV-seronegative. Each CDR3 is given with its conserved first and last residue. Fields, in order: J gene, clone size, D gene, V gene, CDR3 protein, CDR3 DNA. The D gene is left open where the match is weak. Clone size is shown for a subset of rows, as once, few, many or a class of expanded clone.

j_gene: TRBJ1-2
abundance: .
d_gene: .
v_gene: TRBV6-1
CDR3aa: CASSANQGSSGYTF
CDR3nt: TGTGCCAGCAGTGCAAACCAGGGGAGCAGTGGCTACACCTTC

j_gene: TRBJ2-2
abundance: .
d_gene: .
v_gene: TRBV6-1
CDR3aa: CASSAGLLAGELFF
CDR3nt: TGTGCCAGCAGTGCAGGGTTACTCGCCGGGGAGCTGTTTTTT

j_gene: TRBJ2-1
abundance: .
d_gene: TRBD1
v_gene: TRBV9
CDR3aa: CASSVDRADNEQFF
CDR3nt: TGTGCCAGCAGCGTGGACAGGGCAGACAATGAGCAGTTCTTC

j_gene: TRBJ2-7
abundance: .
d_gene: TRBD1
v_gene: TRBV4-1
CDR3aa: CASSQAEGQGAGEQYF
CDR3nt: TGCGCCAGCAGCCAAGCCGAGGGACAGGGGGCAGGTGAGCAGTACTTC

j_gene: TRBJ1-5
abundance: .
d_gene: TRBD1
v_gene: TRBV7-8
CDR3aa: CASTDQGQGNQPQHF
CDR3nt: TGTGCCAGCACCGACCAGGGACAGGGTAATCAGCCCCAGCATTTT

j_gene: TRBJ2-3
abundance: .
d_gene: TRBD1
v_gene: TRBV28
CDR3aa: CASSPLTGDAYF
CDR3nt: TGTGCCAGCAGCCCCTTGACAGGGGACGCGTATTTT

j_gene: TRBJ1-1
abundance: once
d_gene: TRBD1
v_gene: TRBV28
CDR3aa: CASSLYPTGSLGEAFF
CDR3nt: TGTGCCAGCAGTTTATATCCGACAGGGTCACTCGGTGAAGCTTTCTTT

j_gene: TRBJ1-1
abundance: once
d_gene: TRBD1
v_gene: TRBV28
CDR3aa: CASSSGTASNTEAFF
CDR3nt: TGTGCCAGCAGTTCGGGGACAGCCTCGAACACTGAAGCTTTCTTT

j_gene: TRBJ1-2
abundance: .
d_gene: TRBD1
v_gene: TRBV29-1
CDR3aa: CSVDGFHIRDRDSFAYGYTF
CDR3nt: TGCAGCGTTGATGGCTTTCATATTCGGGACAGGGATTCTTTTGCCTATGGCTACACCTTC

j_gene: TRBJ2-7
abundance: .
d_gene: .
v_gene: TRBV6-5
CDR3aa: CASTRGAEQYF
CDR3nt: TGTGCCAGCACTAGAGGTGCCGAGCAGTACTTC

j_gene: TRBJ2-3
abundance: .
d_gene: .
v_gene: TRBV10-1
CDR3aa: CASSAKNGGRQYF
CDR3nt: TGCGCCAGCAGCGCTAAGAACGGGGGGCGGCAGTATTTT

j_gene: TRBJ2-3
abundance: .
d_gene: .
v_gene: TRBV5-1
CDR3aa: CASSLELGRDTQYF
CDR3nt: TGCGCCAGCAGCTTGGAGCTGGGGCGTGATACGCAGTATTTT

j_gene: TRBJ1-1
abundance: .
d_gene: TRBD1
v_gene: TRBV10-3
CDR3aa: CAISKLGTGNENTEAFF
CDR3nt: TGTGCCATCAGTAAGCTCGGGACAGGGAATGAGAACACTGAAGCTTTCTTT

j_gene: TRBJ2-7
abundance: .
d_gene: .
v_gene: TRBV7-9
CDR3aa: CASSLDGESYEQYF
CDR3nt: TGTGCCAGCAGCTTAGACGGTGAAAGCTACGAGCAGTACTTC

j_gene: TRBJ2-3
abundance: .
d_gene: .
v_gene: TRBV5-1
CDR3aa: CASHRTGSSTDTQYF
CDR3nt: TGCGCCAGCCACCGCACAGGGTCTAGCACAGATACGCAGTATTTT

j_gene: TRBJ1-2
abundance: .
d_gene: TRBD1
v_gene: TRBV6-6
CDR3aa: CASSLDRGRSYGYTF
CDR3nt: TGTGCCAGCAGTCTCGACAGGGGGCGAAGCTATGGCTACACCTTC

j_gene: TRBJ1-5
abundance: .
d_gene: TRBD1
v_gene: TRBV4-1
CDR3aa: CASSQGDRGRYQPQHF
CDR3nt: TGCGCCAGCAGCCAAGGGGACAGGGGGCGATATCAGCCCCAGCATTTT

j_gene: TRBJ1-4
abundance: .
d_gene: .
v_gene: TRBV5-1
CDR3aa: CASSPVGLEDEKLFF
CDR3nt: TGCGCCAGCAGCCCGGTGGGACTTGAGGATGAAAAACTGTTTTTT

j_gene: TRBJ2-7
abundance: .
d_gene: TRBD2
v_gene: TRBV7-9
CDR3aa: CASSLASGPADEQYF
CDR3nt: TGTGCCAGCAGCCTAGCTAGCGGCCCAGCGGACGAGCAGTACTTC

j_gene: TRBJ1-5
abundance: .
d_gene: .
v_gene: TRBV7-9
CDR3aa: CASNQGSGQPQHF
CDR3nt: TGTGCCAGCAACCAGGGATCAGGACAGCCCCAGCATTTT

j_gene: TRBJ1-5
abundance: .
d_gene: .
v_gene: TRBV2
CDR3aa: CASSAARDNQPQHF
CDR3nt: TGTGCCAGCAGTGCGGCCAGGGATAATCAGCCCCAGCATTTT

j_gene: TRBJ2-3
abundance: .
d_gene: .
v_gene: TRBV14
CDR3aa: CASSLQDTDTQYF
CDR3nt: TGTGCCAGCAGCTTACAGGACACAGATACGCAGTATTTT

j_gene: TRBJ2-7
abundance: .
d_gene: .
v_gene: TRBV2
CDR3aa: CASSRESYTYEQYF
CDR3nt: TGTGCCAGCAGCCGGGAGAGTTATACCTACGAGCAGTACTTC

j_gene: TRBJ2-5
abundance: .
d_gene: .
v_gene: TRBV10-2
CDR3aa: CASSAQGAETQYF
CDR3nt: TGCGCCAGCAGTGCGCAGGGTGCAGAGACCCAGTACTTC

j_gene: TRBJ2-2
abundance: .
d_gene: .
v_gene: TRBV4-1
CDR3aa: CASSPTPRGLNGELFF
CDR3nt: TGCGCCAGCAGCCCGACCCCCAGGGGTCTCAACGGGGAGCTGTTTTTT

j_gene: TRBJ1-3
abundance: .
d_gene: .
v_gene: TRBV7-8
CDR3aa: CASSLGGRGSGNTIYF
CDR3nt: TGTGCCAGCTCCTTGGGGGGAAGGGGTTCTGGAAACACCATATATTTT

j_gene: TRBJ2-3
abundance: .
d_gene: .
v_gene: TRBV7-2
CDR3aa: CASRVQAPDTQYF
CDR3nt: TGTGCCAGCAGAGTACAGGCGCCGGATACGCAGTATTTT

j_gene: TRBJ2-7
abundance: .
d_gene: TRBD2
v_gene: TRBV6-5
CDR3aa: CASSHIAGVDYEQYF
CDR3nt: TGTGCCAGCAGTCATATAGCGGGGGTGGACTACGAGCAGTACTTC

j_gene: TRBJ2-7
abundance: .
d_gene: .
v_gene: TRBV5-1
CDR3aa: CASSLARAVPYEQYF
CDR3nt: TGCGCCAGCAGCTTGGCCAGGGCGGTCCCCTACGAGCAGTACTTC

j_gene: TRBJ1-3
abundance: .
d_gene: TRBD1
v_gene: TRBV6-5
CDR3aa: CASSLTGVDGNTIYF
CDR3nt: TGTGCCAGCAGCTTGACAGGGGTAGACGGAAACACCATATATTTT

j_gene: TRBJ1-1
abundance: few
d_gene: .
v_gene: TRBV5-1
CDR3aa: CASSLIPTGAGTEAFF
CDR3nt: TGCGCCAGCAGCTTGATCCCGACCGGCGCAGGGACTGAAGCTTTCTTT

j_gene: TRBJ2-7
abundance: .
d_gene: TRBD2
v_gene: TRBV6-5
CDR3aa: CASSLAGGLPYEQYF
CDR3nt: TGTGCCAGCAGTTTAGCGGGAGGGCTACCCTACGAGCAGTACTTC

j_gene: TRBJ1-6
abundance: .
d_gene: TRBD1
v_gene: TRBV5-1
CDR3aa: CASSHRGARGNSPLHF
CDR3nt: TGCGCCAGCAGCCACAGGGGGGCCCGGGGGAATTCACCCCTCCACTTT

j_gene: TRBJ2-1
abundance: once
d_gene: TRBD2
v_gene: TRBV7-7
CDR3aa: CASSPGLAGYNEQFF
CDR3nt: TGTGCTAGCAGTCCGGGACTAGCGGGGTACAATGAGCAGTTCTTC

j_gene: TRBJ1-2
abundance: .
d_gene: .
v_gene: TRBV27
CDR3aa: CASSLLGGGYTF
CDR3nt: TGTGCCAGCAGTTTATTAGGGGGAGGCTACACCTTC

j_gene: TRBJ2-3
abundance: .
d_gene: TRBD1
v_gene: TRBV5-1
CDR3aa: CASSLVPGQGTDTQYF
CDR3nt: TGCGCCAGCAGCTTGGTCCCGGGACAGGGCACAGATACGCAGTATTTT

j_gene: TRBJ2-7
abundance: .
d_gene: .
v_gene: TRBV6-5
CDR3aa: CASKRDKSYEQYF
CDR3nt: TGTGCCAGCAAACGGGACAAGTCCTACGAGCAGTACTTC

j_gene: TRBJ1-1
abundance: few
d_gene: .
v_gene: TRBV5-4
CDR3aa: CASSLGQQNTEAFF
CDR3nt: TGTGCCAGCAGCTTGGGACAGCAGAACACTGAAGCTTTCTTT

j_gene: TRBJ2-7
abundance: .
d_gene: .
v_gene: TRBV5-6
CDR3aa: CASSLTGGSEQYF
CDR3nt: TGTGCCAGCAGCTTGACAGGTGGGTCCGAGCAGTACTTC

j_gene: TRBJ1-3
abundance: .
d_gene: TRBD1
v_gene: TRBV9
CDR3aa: CASSVTGDSGNTIYF
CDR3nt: TGTGCCAGCAGCGTGACAGGGGATTCTGGAAACACCATATATTTT

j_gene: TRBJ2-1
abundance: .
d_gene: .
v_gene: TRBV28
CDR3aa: CASSFSGGQWFF
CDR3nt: TGTGCCAGCAGCTTTTCGGGGGGACAATGGTTCTTC

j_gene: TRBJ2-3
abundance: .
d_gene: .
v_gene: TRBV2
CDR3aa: CASRARGAGDTQYF
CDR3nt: TGTGCCAGCAGGGCCAGGGGCGCGGGAGATACGCAGTATTTT

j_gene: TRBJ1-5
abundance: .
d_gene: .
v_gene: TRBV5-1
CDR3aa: CASSLGGIDQPQHF
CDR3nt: TGCGCCAGCAGCTTGGGAGGGATAGATCAGCCCCAGCATTTT

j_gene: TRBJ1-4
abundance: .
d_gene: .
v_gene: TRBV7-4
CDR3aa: CARSGEKLFF
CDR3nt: TGTGCCAGGTCCGGGGAAAAACTGTTTTTT

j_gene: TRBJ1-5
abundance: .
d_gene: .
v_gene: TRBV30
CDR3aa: CAWTETENQPQHF
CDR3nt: TGTGCCTGGACCGAGACAGAAAATCAGCCCCAGCATTTT

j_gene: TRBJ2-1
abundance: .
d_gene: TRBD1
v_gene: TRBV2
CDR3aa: CARSDLGGQGRNEQFF
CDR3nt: TGTGCCAGAAGTGACCTGGGCGGACAGGGTAGGAATGAGCAGTTCTTC

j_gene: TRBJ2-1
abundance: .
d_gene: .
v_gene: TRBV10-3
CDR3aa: CAISEPGQQTDEQFF
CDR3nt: TGTGCCATCAGTGAGCCGGGACAACAAACGGATGAGCAGTTCTTC

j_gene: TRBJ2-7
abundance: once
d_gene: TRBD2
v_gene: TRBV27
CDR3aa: CASSSLTSARSSYEQYF
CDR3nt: TGTGCCAGCAGTTCGCTGACTAGCGCTAGGAGCTCCTACGAGCAGTACTTC